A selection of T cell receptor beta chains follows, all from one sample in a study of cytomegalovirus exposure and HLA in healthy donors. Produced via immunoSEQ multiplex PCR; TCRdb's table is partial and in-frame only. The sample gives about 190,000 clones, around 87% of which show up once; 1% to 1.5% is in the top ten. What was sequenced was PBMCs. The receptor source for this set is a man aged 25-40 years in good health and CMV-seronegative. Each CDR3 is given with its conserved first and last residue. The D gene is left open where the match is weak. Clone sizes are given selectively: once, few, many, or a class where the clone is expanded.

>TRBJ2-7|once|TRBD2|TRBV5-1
TGCGCCAGCAGCTTGGAGCGGACTAGCATCTACGAGCAGTACTTC
CASSLERTSIYEQYF
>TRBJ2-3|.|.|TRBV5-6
TGTGCCAGCAGCTTTCGGGATACGCAGTATTTT
CASSFRDTQYF
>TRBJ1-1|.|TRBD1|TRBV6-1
TGTGCCAGCAGTGAAGCGCCTCTCATGGGGACAGGGGGGAACACTGAAGCTTTCTTT
CASSEAPLMGTGGNTEAFF
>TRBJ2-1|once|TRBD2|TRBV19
TGTGCCAGTAGTGGGGGGGGGAGCTCCTACAATGAGCAGTTCTTC
CASSGGGSSYNEQFF
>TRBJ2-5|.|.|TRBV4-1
TGCGCCAGCAGCCACCGGACTCCCGAGACCCAGTACTTC
CASSHRTPETQYF
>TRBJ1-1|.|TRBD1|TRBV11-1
TGTGCCAGCAGTAATAGACCCGGGACAGCGAACACTGAAGCTTTCTTT
CASSNRPGTANTEAFF
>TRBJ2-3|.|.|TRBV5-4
TGTGCCAGCAGCCATCCGGTCTCCCCGGATACGCAGTATTTT
CASSHPVSPDTQYF
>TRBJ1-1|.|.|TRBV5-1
TGCGCCAGCAGTTCGGCGGGGGTTGCGAACACTGAAGCTTTCTTT
CASSSAGVANTEAFF
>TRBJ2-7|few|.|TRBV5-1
TGCGCCAGCAGCTTGAATCCAGGGGACCTGATGTACGAGCAGTACTTC
CASSLNPGDLMYEQYF
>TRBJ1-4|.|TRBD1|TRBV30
TGTGCCTACTCGGGACAGTCGAATGAAAAACTGTTTTTT
CAYSGQSNEKLFF
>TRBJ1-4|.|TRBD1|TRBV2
TGTGCCAGCAGTGAGGAGCAGGGGGGCGAAAAACTGTTTTTT
CASSEEQGGEKLFF
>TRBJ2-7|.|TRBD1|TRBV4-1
TGCGCCAGCAGCCTGGGGACAGGGGTCTACGAGCAGTACTTC
CASSLGTGVYEQYF
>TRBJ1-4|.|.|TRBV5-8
TGTGCCCTGGCGGGGGCTGGGACTAATGAAAAACTGTTTTTT
CALAGAGTNEKLFF
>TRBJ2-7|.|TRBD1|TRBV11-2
TGTGCCAGCAGCAAATCCATGCAGGGGGCGAATTACGAGCAGTACTTC
CASSKSMQGANYEQYF
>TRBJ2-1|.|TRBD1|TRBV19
TGTGCCAGTAGTATAGGACAGGGATGGGGCAATGAGCAGTTCTTC
CASSIGQGWGNEQFF
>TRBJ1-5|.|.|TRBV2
TGTGCCAGCAGTGAAACTGGGCTCGTCGGCAATCAGCCCCAGCATTTT
CASSETGLVGNQPQHF
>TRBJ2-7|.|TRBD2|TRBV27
TGTGCCAGCAGTTTAATTATTGCGGGGGACTCCTACGAGCAGTACTTC
CASSLIIAGDSYEQYF
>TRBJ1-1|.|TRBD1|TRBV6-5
TGTGCCAGCAGTGACAGGGGCCATACCACTGAAGCTTTCTTT
CASSDRGHTTEAFF
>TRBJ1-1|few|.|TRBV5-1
TGCGCCAGCAGCGGCCTCGAGCAGGATCACACTGAAGCTTTCTTT
CASSGLEQDHTEAFF
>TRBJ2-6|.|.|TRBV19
TGTGCCAGTAGTGCTCGGACGGAGCTAAACCGTATAGGGGCCAACGGCCTGACTTTC
CASSARTELNRIGANGLTF
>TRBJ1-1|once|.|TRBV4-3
TGCGCCAGCAGCCAAGAATGGGACACAACTGAAGCTTTCTTT
CASSQEWDTTEAFF
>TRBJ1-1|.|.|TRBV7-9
TGTGCCAGCAGTACGAGGGTGTACACTGAAGCTTTCTTT
CASSTRVYTEAFF
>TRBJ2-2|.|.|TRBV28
TGTGCCAGCAGGGGGGGGGCGCGAGACACCGGGGAGCTGTTTTTT
CASRGGARDTGELFF
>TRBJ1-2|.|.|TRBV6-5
TGTGCCAGCAGTCTCGACAGAGCTAACTATGGCTACACCTTC
CASSLDRANYGYTF
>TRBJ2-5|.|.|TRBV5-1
TGCGCCAGCGTCATAGCCCCTGGCGGGGAGACCCAGTACTTC
CASVIAPGGETQYF
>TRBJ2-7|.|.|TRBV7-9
TGTGCCAGCAGCTCCCCACCAGGTGGGCAAGAGCAGTACTTC
CASSSPPGGQEQYF
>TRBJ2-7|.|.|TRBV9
TGTGCCAGCAGCGAGGGGCAAGGAGCCTACGAGCAGTACTTC
CASSEGQGAYEQYF
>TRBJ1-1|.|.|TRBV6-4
TGTGCCAGCACCAGGCGGGAACCCAGAGAAGCTTTCTTT
CASTRREPREAFF
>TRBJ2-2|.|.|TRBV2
TGTGCCATAAAGGCCATTGGTTCAGGCACCGGGGAGCTGTTTTTT
CAIKAIGSGTGELFF
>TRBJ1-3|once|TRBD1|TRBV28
TGTGCCAGCAGTTTAAGAAGCGGACAGGCTGGAAACACCATATATTTT
CASSLRSGQAGNTIYF
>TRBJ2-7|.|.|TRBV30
TGTGCCTGGACCGTCCCGACTAGGCCTTACGAGCAGTACTTC
CAWTVPTRPYEQYF
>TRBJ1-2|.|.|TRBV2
TGTGCCAGCAGTACCGGAGGACTCTCCAAAACTAACTATGGCTACACCTTC
CASSTGGLSKTNYGYTF
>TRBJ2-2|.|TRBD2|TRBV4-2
TGTGCCAGCAGCCAAGACGAAGGACTAGCGGGGGGGCTAGCCGGGGAGCTGTTTTTT
CASSQDEGLAGGLAGELFF
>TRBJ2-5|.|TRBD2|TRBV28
TGTGCCAGCAGTTTCCTGGCCGGGACTAGCGGAAAAGAGACCCAGTACTTC
CASSFLAGTSGKETQYF
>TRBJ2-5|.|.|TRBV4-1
TGCGCCAGCAGCCAAGGAGGAAGCGAGACCCAGTACTTC
CASSQGGSETQYF
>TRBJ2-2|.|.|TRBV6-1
TGTGCCAGCAGTGAAGCCACGCAGGGTCTCAACACCGGGGAGCTGTTTTTT
CASSEATQGLNTGELFF
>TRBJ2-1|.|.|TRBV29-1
TGCAGCGTTGTAGGGGGGGCGGGGTACAATGAGCAGTTCTTC
CSVVGGAGYNEQFF
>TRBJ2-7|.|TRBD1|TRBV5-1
TGCGCCAGCAGCTTGACAGGGGGCTCCGGCGAGCAGTACTTC
CASSLTGGSGEQYF
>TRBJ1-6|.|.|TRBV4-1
TGCGCCAGCAGCCAAGTCAACAGGGCGAATTCACCCCTCCACTTT
CASSQVNRANSPLHF
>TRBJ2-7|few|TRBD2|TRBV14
TGTGCCAGCAGCCAAGATGGGGTGAGCGGGAGAAGTATCGCTTTC
CASSQDGVSGRSIAF
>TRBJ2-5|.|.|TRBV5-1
TGCGCCAGCAGCTTGAGTGTCGGGGTTATCGAGACCCAGTACTTC
CASSLSVGVIETQYF
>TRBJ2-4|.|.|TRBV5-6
TGTGCCAGCAGCTTGTGGCGACCCCGAAGAAACAGTCAGTACTTC
CASSLWRPRRNSQYF
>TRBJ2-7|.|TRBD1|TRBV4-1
TGCGCCAGCAGCCCCCCCGTAGGACAGGGCTACGAGCAGTACTTC
CASSPPVGQGYEQYF
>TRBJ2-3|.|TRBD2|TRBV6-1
TGTGCCAGCAGGGTACTAGCGGCCACAGATACGCAGTATTTT
CASRVLAATDTQYF
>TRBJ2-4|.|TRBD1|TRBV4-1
TGCGCCAGCAGCCTTGGACAGGGGGACGGCATTCAGTACTTC
CASSLGQGDGIQYF
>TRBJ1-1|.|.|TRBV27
TGTGCCAGCAGTTTACGCAGGGGGAACACTGAAGCTTTCTTT
CASSLRRGNTEAFF
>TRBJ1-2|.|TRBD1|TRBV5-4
TGTGCCAGCAGCTTCGTGAGCGACAGGGAAGGCTATGGCTACACCTTC
CASSFVSDREGYGYTF
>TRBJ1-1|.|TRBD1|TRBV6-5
TGTGCCAGCAGTTACGGGACAGGGGGCCCTGGGGCTGAAGCTTTCTTT
CASSYGTGGPGAEAFF
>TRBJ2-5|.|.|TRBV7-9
TGTGCCAGCAGAGCCACAGGGAAACAAGAGACCCAGTACTTC
CASRATGKQETQYF
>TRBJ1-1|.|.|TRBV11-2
TGTGCCAGCAGCCACAGTCCGGGAACTAACACTGAAGCTTTCTTT
CASSHSPGTNTEAFF
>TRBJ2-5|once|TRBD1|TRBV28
TGTGCCAGCAGTCCGCCTCAGGGGGCGCGACAAGAGACCCAGTACTTC
CASSPPQGARQETQYF
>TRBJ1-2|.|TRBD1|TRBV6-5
TGTGCCAGCAGTTACTCGAACAGGGACAGGTCTGGCTACACCTTC
CASSYSNRDRSGYTF
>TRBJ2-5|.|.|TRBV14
TGTGCCAGCAGCCCGTCGGCGGGGTCCCAAAAGACCCAGTACTTC
CASSPSAGSQKTQYF
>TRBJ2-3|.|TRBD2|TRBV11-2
TGTGCCAGCAGCTTAGGAGCTAGCGGTAGCACAGATACGCAGTATTTT
CASSLGASGSTDTQYF
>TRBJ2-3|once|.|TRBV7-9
TGTGCCAGCAGCGGAGGGGGGGGATATGCAGATACGCAGTATTTT
CASSGGGGYADTQYF
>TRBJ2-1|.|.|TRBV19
TGTGCCAGTAGTATGGTCCTGAGGGCCAATGAGCAGTTCTTC
CASSMVLRANEQFF